These 8 T cell receptor beta chains were sequenced from one sample in a study of T cells in localized non-small cell lung cancer. Assay: immunoSEQ multiplex PCR; the TCRdb copy retains only in-frame clones and omits some. The sample records some 20,000 clones, 65% to 90% being singletons. The material was peripheral blood, obtained before any cancer treatment. These receptors originate from a man aged 35 to 70 with stage I lung adenocarcinoma.

This clone occurred a few times. DNA of the CDR3: TGTGCCAGCAGTCCATCGGGGGGGGACCGTCGCTACGAGCAGTACTTC. Residues: CASSPSGGDRRYEQYF. The chain employs TRBV28 and TRBJ2-7; 8 bases are a match to TRBD2. V was clipped by 5 bases and J by 3 bases; unmatched bases: 12. CDR1 MDHEN and CDR2 SYDVKM come from the germline V gene. The CDR3 covers 16 residues.

The chain couples TRBV2 to TRBJ2-6; 7 bases match TRBD1. CDR1 is SNHLY, CDR2 FYNNEI, per germline. The CDR3 covers 15 residues. V trimming: 5 bases; J trimming: 2 bases; junction bases outside the gene matches: 3. Written as DNA, the CDR3 is TGTGCCAGCAGTAGAGACAGGGCTGGGGCCAACGTCCTGACTTTC. Translation: CASSRDRAGANVLTF.

This sequence joins TRBV5-6 and TRBJ2-7; D unclear. The CDR3 has 13 amino acids. CDR1 and CDR2 (germline): SGHDT, YYEEEE. The V end was cut by 0 bases, the J end by 3 bases, with 7 bases between. CDR3 in amino acids: CASSLDTGYEQYF. The CDR3 nucleotides read TGTGCCAGCAGCTTGGATACGGGCTACGAGCAGTACTTC.

The chain recombines TRBV28 with TRBJ1-3; TRBD1 matches at 7 bases. This CDR3 has 15 residues. Germline CDR1 MDHEN, CDR2 SYDVKM. CDR3 DNA: TGTGCTGTAGTGAGGGGGCGAAGCTCTGGAAACACCATATATTTT. Residues: CAVVRGRSSGNTIYF. The complete variable domain, with remaining parts taken from reference TRBV28 and TRBJ1-3, reads DVKVTQSSRYLVKRTGEKVFLECVQDMDHENMFWYRQDPGLGLRLIYFSYDVKMKEKGDIPEGYSVSREKKERFSLILESASTNQTSMYLCAVVRGRSSGNTIYFGEGSWLTVV.

The table lists this clone with a few counts. The rearrangement uses TRBV30 and TRBJ1-2, with no clear D. Per the germline V gene, CDR1 is GTSNPN and CDR2 is SVGIG (reference sequence). The CDR3 contains 13 residues. Trimming stripped 1 base from V and 2 bases from J, with 8 bases between. CDR3 sequence (DNA): TGTGCCTGGAGTGACAGCCTAAACTATGGCTACACCTTC. It yields the protein CAWSDSLNYGYTF.

The chain combines TRBV7-9 with TRBJ2-7; D tentatively reads TRBD1 or TRBD2 (5 bases each). Between the trimmed V and J ends, which lost 1 base and 6 bases, there was a span of 10 bases. This CDR3 spans 13 amino acids. Germline V gene sequence: CDR1 SEHNR, CDR2 FQNEAQ (reference sequence). The CDR3 protein is CASSLVYGAEQYF. The CDR3 bases are TGTGCCAGCAGCTTAGTCTACGGGGCCGAGCAGTACTTC.

The chain links TRBV5-1 to TRBJ1-3; D unclear. Germline CDR1 SGHRS, CDR2 YFSETQ. Between the trimmed V and J ends, which lost 4 bases and 1 base, there was a span of 9 bases. The CDR3 covers 14 residues. This CDR3 is CASSPYTSGNTIYF. In DNA, the CDR3 is TGCGCCAGCAGCCCCTATACTTCTGGAAACACCATATATTTT.

The chain employs TRBV4-1 and TRBJ2-1, with a weak D call TRBD1 (6 bases). The CDR3 covers 16 residues. Trimming pared 5 bases from V and 4 bases from J, leaving 18 bases between. The germline V gene encodes CDR1 MGHRA and CDR2 YSYEKL. CDR3 amino acids: CASSASMRTDYNEQFF. The CDR3 bases are TGCGCCAGCAGCGCGTCGATGCGGACAGATTACAATGAGCAGTTCTTC.